This T cell receptor (beta chain) appears in the sequencing data of a study of blood T cell repertoires in COVID-19. The overall study: Samples representing acute and convalescent COVID-19 were sourced from the United States, Italy and Spain. Nucleic acid was either cDNA or gDNA, and it came from T cells, B-cell-depleted T cells, or PBMCs.

As originally analysed: Estimates of nucleated cell counts were drawn from the amplification of reference gene primers. Method: immunoSEQ multiplex PCR; TCRdb's copy keeps in-frame clones and lacks some. The V and J calls and the clone size are those of that table, but D and trimming were determined from the DNA. The table has about 300,000 clones, 83% seen once. The CDR3 contains 12 residues. Trimming removed 5 bases from V and 10 bases from J; junction bases left unmatched: 6. In germline, CDR1 is MNHEY, CDR2 SMNVEV (reference sequence). The sample consisted of peripheral blood. The chain recombines TRBV27 with TRBJ1-1; 8 positions match TRBD1. This sequence originates from a woman aged 45 to 65 with acute or convalescent COVID-19. CDR3 region: CASSPRTGRAFF. CDR3 sequence (DNA): TGTGCCAGCAGTCCCCGGACAGGGCGAGCTTTCTTT.